The entry below gives a single TCR beta chain sequence along with its context. The entry originates in a study of control samples from healthy donors and cancer patients. Repertoires were generated with immunoSEQ multiplex PCR, while TCRdb's copy carries only in-frame clones and drops some. The sample lists about 100,000 clones, approximately 90% seen once, with under 2.5% in the top ten. Germline CDR1 reads MNHEY; CDR2 reads SMNVEV (reference sequence). The CDR3 length is 15 residues. V was cut by 5 bases and J by 3 bases, with 14 bases left in between. This sequence originates from a woman younger than 35 in good health. The sample taken for sequencing was blood. The rearrangement uses TRBV27 and TRBJ2-1; no definite D call. This CDR3 is CASSETEALYNEQFF. Here the CDR3 DNA reads TGTGCCAGCAGTGAAACAGAGGCACTCTACAATGAGCAGTTCTTC.